The 15 T cell receptor beta chains given below trace back to one sample, sequenced in a study of OX40 agonist ivuxolimab in advanced cancers. The repertoire was sequenced with immunoSEQ multiplex PCR; TCRdb's copy has only in-frame clones and lacks some. The table has approximately 30,000 clones, 84% seen once. This material consisted of CD4+ or CD8+ T cells sorted from blood, taken in a trial of the OX40 agonist ivuxolimab. The receptors here all came from an adult with an advanced solid tumor such as melanoma, head and neck, liver or kidney cancer.

This rearrangement joins TRBV13 to TRBJ2-5, with a weak D call TRBD1 (5 bases). This CDR3 contains 13 residues. CDR1 is PRHDT, CDR2 FYEKMQ, per germline (reference sequence). V was clipped by 6 bases and J by 2 bases, with 10 bases between them. Here the CDR3 reads CASRGVPQETQYF. CDR3 DNA sequence: TGTGCCAGCAGAGGGGTACCTCAAGAGACCCAGTACTTC.

This clone turned up a few times. The chain couples TRBV7-6 to TRBJ2-1; 10 bases match TRBD2. Germline trimming cut 0 bases from V and 7 bases from J; bases unmatched to any gene: 6. The CDR3 sequence is 16 residues long. Germline CDR1 SGHVS, CDR2 FNYEAQ. CDR3 nucleotides: TGTGCCAGCAGCTTAGCGTTCGCTAGCGGGAGAAATGAGCAGTTCTTC. As protein: CASSLAFASGRNEQFF.

The genes are TRBV28 and TRBJ2-1; 9 positions match TRBD2. Per the germline V gene, CDR1 is MDHEN and CDR2 is SYDVKM. The CDR3 sequence is 14 residues long. V lost 7 bases, J lost 7 bases, and 8 bases stayed unmatched. CDR3 loop: CASTTGGGVNEQFF. CDR3 bases: TGTGCCAGCACCACCGGCGGGGGGGTTAATGAGCAGTTCTTC.

V is TRBV2 and J is TRBJ1-1; no clear D. The germline V gene has CDR1 SNHLY and CDR2 FYNNEI. CDR3 size: 12 residues. V was trimmed by 7 bases and J by 1 base, leaving 7 bases between them. CDR3 in amino acids: CASTPGNTEAFF. CDR3 in DNA: TGTGCCAGCACCCCAGGGAACACTGAAGCTTTCTTT.

This clone has only a few counts. This chain links TRBV30 with TRBJ1-5, with D unclear. CDR1 is GTSNPN, CDR2 SVGIG, per germline (reference sequence). Trimming took 0 bases from V and 6 from J, leaving 6 bases between them. The CDR3 totals 12 residues. CDR3 coding DNA: TGTGCCTGGAGTGTATGGGGTCAGCCCCAGCATTTT. Its protein is CAWSVWGQPQHF.

The chain has TRBV9 and TRBJ2-7, with D possibly matching TRBD2 (6 bases). There are 14 residues in the CDR3. Trimming left V 4 bases short and J 2 bases short, with 13 bases between. CDR1 and CDR2 from the germline V gene are SGDLS and YYNGEE. The CDR3 DNA reads as TGTGCCAGCAGCACCGGGGGACCAACCTACGAGCAGTACTTC. Its translation is CASSTGGPTYEQYF.

The chain carries TRBV5-1 and TRBJ2-5, with TRBD2 identical over 13 bases. The CDR3 covers 19 residues. Germline CDR1 SGHRS, CDR2 YFSETQ. J gave up 4 bases and V 2 bases, and 14 bases lay outside the gene matches. CDR3 sequence reads: CASSFNILTSGRAGETQYF. Written as DNA, the CDR3 is TGCGCCAGCAGCTTTAATATCCTTACTAGCGGGAGGGCCGGAGAGACCCAGTACTTC.

V usage is TRBV4-1 and J usage is TRBJ2-7; D remains ambiguous. In germline, CDR1 is MGHRA, CDR2 YSYEKL. The CDR3 covers 12 residues. With 1 base removed from V and 5 bases from J, the gap between germline ends came to 6 bases. The CDR3 loop is CASSQASHEQYF. CDR3 coding DNA: TGCGCCAGCAGCCAAGCGAGCCACGAGCAGTACTTC.

The gene calls are TRBV28 and TRBJ2-5, with D perhaps TRBD2 (6 bases). The V end lost 5 bases, the J end lost 5 bases, and 15 bases lay between the germline ends. The CDR3 spans 14 residues. CDR1 and CDR2 from the germline V gene are MDHEN and SYDVKM. CDR3 loop: CASSRDGRAETQYF. The CDR3 DNA reads TGTGCCAGCAGTCGAGACGGGAGAGCTGAGACCCAGTACTTC.

This clone showed up just once. V and J are TRBV15 and TRBJ2-7; TRBD2 matches at 8 bases. The ends lost 3 bases at V and 3 bases at J; junction bases unmatched: 7. Germline V gives CDR1 LNHNV, CDR2 YYDKDF (reference sequence). The CDR3 sequence is 15 residues long. For the CDR3, the DNA is TGTGCCACCAGCAGGGAAGCGGGGGTGAACTACGAGCAGTACTTC. Its translation is CATSREAGVNYEQYF.

In its sample, this clone was seen once. The rearrangement uses TRBV28 and TRBJ2-7; D is possibly TRBD1 (5 bases). The V gene's germline CDR1 is MDHEN and CDR2 SYDVKM. Trimming removed 3 bases from V and 0 bases from J, with 6 bases in between. The CDR3 covers 13 residues. CDR3 in DNA: TGTGCCAGCAGTTTGACAGTCTCCTACGAGCAGTACTTC. This sequence encodes CASSLTVSYEQYF.

About this clone itself: The junction does not match germline at one end; this may be a read error. The same CDR3 arises from other DNA sequences in this sample as well. The chain couples TRBV4-1 to TRBJ2-7; TRBD2 matches at 7 bases. CDR1 MGHRA and CDR2 YSYEKL come from the germline V gene. The CDR3 runs to 11 residues. The CDR3 DNA follows: TGTGCCAGCAGCCAGGCGAAGGGACTATTATTC. This translates into CASSQAKGLLF.

The chain links TRBV5-1 to TRBJ2-1; TRBD1 is a possible D gene (6 bases). The germline gives CDR1 SGHRS, CDR2 YFSETQ. V lost 4 bases, J lost 6 bases, and 17 bases lay in between. This CDR3 comprises 15 residues. CDR3 amino acids: CASSARGASSNEQFF. The CDR3 DNA is TGCGCCAGCAGCGCCAGGGGCGCGAGTAGCAATGAGCAGTTCTTC. Drawing the rest from reference TRBV5-1 and TRBJ2-1, the complete variable domain is KAGVTQTPRYLIKTRGQQVTLSCSPISGHRSVSWYQQTPGQGLQFLFEYFSETQRNKGNFPGRFSGRQFSNSRSEMNVSTLELGDSALYLCASSARGASSNEQFFGPGTRLTVL.

The gene calls are TRBV9 and TRBJ2-1; 7 bases match TRBD2. V dropped 0 bases and J dropped 4; count of bases not matched to a gene: 7. Germline CDR1 SGDLS, CDR2 YYNGEE. CDR3 length: 16 residues. DNA for the CDR3: TGTGCCAGCAGCGTAGGCGGGAGCGCCCTTTACAATGAGCAGTTCTTC. This encodes CASSVGGSALYNEQFF. Full variable domain (missing parts from reference TRBV9 and TRBJ2-1): DSGVTQTPKHLITATGQRVTLRCSPRSGDLSVYWYQQSLDQGLQFLIQYYNGEERAKGNILERFSAQQFPDLHSELNLSSLELGDSALYFCASSVGGSALYNEQFFGPGTRLTVL.

J is TRBJ2-1 and V is TRBV20-1, with D uncertain. Deletions cut 7 bases from V and 8 bases from J, with 9 bases between. Germline CDR1 and CDR2: DFQATT and SNEGSKA (reference sequence). There are 10 residues in the CDR3. CDR3 residues: CSVGFYEQFF. CDR3 DNA sequence: TGCAGTGTTGGATTTTATGAGCAGTTCTTC.